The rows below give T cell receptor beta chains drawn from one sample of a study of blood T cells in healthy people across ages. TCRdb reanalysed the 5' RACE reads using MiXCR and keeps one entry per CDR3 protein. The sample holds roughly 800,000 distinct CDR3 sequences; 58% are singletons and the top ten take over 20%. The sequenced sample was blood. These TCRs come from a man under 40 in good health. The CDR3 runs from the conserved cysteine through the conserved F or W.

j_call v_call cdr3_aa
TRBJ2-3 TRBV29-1 CSVDGRGPDTQYF
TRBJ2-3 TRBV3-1 CASSQGQGSADTQYF
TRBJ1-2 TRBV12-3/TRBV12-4 CASSLIGSYGYTF
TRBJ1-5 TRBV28 CASSLWAAGVSNQPQHF
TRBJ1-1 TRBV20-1 CSARRSGNANTEAFF
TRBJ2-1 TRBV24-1 CATSDGAGAEQFF
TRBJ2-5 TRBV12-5 CASGLGQRQETQYF
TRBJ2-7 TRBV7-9 CASSTRTSGPYEQYF
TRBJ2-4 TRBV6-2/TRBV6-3 CASRSFRMDIQYF
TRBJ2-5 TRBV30 CAWARQVWEETQYF